This TCR beta chain originates from a study of glioma-infiltrating T cells. Using RNA template, CDR3s of TCR alpha and beta were amplified with iRepertoire arm-PCR. TCRdb processed the multiplex PCR reads anew with MiXCR; each CDR3 protein has one entry. Among about 89,000 distinct CDR3 sequences, 23% were seen once, and the ten largest hold 6.7%. Overall study results and limits: Above-expected tissue-blood divergence occurred in all gliomas, most in low-grade ones. Very few CDR3 sequences were shared between tissue and blood.

Trimming took off 1 base at V and 1 base at J, with 7 bases between the two ends. The germline gives CDR1 MGHRA, CDR2 YSYEKL. The CDR3 has 14 residues. At least ten counts were recorded for this clonotype. Its antigen is not known. Sequenced: glioma tissue, nonneoplastic brain tissue, or PBMCs (not recorded which). The J gene is TRBJ1-1, the V gene TRBV4-1, with D tentatively TRBD1 (5 bases). The receptor was isolated from a human donor with low-grade glioma or glioblastoma, undergoing nonglioma brain surgery, or in good health (not recorded which). The DNA for the CDR3 is TGCGCCAGCAGCCAAGGACAGTGGAACACTGAAGCTTTCTTT. Amino acids: CASSQGQWNTEAFF.